These 31 T cell receptor beta chains share one sample of origin, sequenced in a study of cytomegalovirus exposure and HLA in healthy donors. The study ran its PCR with 60 Vbeta and 13 Jbeta primers. TCRdb's copy holds only in-frame clones and misses some; the assay was immunoSEQ multiplex PCR. The sample has about 110,000 clones, around three quarters seen once. What was sequenced was PBMCs. Receptor source: a boy aged 5-17 years in good health and CMV-seronegative.

The chain is built from TRBV7-2 and TRBJ1-1; unclear D gene. Germline V gene lookup returns CDR1 SGHTA and CDR2 FQGNSA. The CDR3 length is 14 residues. Trimming cost V 1 base and J 5 bases, with 11 bases left between them. DNA of the CDR3: TGTGCCAGCAGCTTAGTCCAATCGGGGACTGAAGCTTTCTTT. Encoded protein: CASSLVQSGTEAFF.

The rearrangement links TRBV6-6 to TRBJ2-7; D remains unclear. The V gene lost 5 bases and the J gene lost 5 bases, with 16 bases spanning the gap. The germline gives CDR1 MNHNY, CDR2 SVGAGI (reference sequence). The CDR3 is 14 residues long. CDR3: CASSTTPVTHEQYF. CDR3 bases: TGTGCCAGCAGTACAACACCAGTAACCCACGAGCAGTACTTC.

This chain connects TRBV5-1 to TRBJ1-3, with D uncertain. CDR3 length equals 13 residues. Germline assignment: CDR1 SGHRS and CDR2 YFSETQ. V was shortened by 3 bases and J by 0 bases, with 4 bases between the two germline ends. The CDR3 here is CASSYSSGNTIYF. CDR3 DNA sequence: TGCGCCAGCAGCTACAGCTCTGGAAACACCATATATTTT.

The chain's CDR3 is CASSESRQGLLFSGNTIYF. The CDR3 region has the DNA TGCGCCAGCAGTGAGTCCCGCCAGGGACTTCTATTCTCTGGAAACACCATATATTTT. The chain is built from TRBV10-2 and TRBJ1-3; TRBD1 might be the D (5 bases). Between the trimmed V and J ends, which lost 0 bases and 0 bases, there was a span of 18 bases. The CDR3 length is 19 residues. Germline values: CDR1 WSHSY, CDR2 SAAADI.

Only one count was recorded for this clone. The rearrangement links TRBV6-1 to TRBJ1-2; D is uncertain. The CDR3 length is 13 residues. The V gene's germline CDR1 is MNHNS and CDR2 SASEGT. V was shortened by 7 bases and J by 3 bases, with 12 bases between the two germline ends. CDR3 sequence reads: CASNPGADYGYTF. The CDR3 nucleotides are TGTGCCAGCAATCCGGGAGCCGACTATGGCTACACCTTC.

The chain employs TRBV6-6 and TRBJ1-1; D unresolved. Germline V gene sequence: CDR1 MNHNY, CDR2 SVGAGI (reference sequence). There are 13 residues in the CDR3. Deletions cut 0 bases from V and 6 bases from J, with 8 bases between. The CDR3 DNA reads as TGTGCCAGCAGTTACTCCGCAGTGGCTGAAGCTTTCTTT. Translated, it gives CASSYSAVAEAFF.

The chain links TRBV19 to TRBJ1-1; 10 bases are shared with TRBD1. Germline V gives CDR1 LNHDA, CDR2 SQIVND (reference sequence). The CDR3 length is 13 residues. J was trimmed by 5 bases and V by 4 bases; bases with no gene match: 1. DNA of the CDR3: TGTGCCAGTAGTAGGGACAGGGGAACTGAAGCTTTCTTT. This sequence encodes CASSRDRGTEAFF.

This chain joins TRBV19 and TRBJ2-3, with D possibly TRBD1 on 7 matching bases. CDR1 is LNHDA and CDR2 is SQIVND in the germline V gene (reference sequence). The CDR3 sequence is 15 residues long. The V gene lost 6 bases and the J gene lost 2 bases, with 15 bases spanning the gap. CDR3: CASSAGQPTTDTQYF. The CDR3 DNA reads as TGTGCCAGTAGCGCGGGACAGCCGACCACAGATACGCAGTATTTT.

This clone came up a few times. This rearrangement joins TRBV9 to TRBJ1-6, with 7 bases fitting TRBD1. CDR1 and CDR2 from the germline V gene are SGDLS and YYNGEE. The CDR3 length is 13 residues. The V gene end was trimmed by 4 bases and the J gene end by 8 bases; junction bases not matched to a gene: 3. CDR3 sequence reads: CASSPRGDSPLHF. The CDR3 region has the DNA TGTGCCAGCAGCCCCAGGGGGGATTCACCCCTCCACTTT.

V is TRBV2 and J is TRBJ1-2; the match to TRBD1 covers 10 bases. V lost 6 bases to trimming and J lost 7 bases; unmatched junction nucleotides: 2. This CDR3 has 12 amino acids. From germline, CDR1 is SNHLY and CDR2 FYNNEI. The CDR3 DNA is TGTGCCAGCAGGGGGGACAGGGGTGGCTACACCTTC. Protein sequence: CASRGDRGGYTF.

V is TRBV6-5 and J is TRBJ2-3, with 7 positions matching TRBD1. CDR1 is MNHEY, CDR2 SVGAGI, per germline. The junction had 14 bases not matched to a gene; V was cut back by 8 bases and J by 3 bases. The CDR3 runs 16 residues. The CDR3 coding sequence is TGTGCCAGCGGTTCGAAACAGGGGTTTGGAACAGATACGCAGTATTTT. Amino acid sequence: CASGSKQGFGTDTQYF.

In DNA, the CDR3 is TGTGCCAGCAGTTTATCTCAAGGAGGACAGCCCCAGCATTTT. Protein sequence: CASSLSQGGQPQHF. The genes are TRBV28 and TRBJ1-5; D uncertain. Between the trimmed V and J ends, which lost 1 base and 7 bases, there was a span of 11 bases. Germline CDR1 is MDHEN and CDR2 is SYDVKM. This CDR3 has 14 residues.

The V gene is TRBV6-4, the J gene TRBJ1-2; 11 positions match TRBD1. The CDR3 has 15 residues. The germline V gene has CDR1 MRHNA and CDR2 SNTAGT. Losses at the gene ends were 7 bases for V and 5 bases for J; bases not matched to a gene: 9. CDR3 residues: CASITGTGGSYGYTF. The CDR3 coding sequence is TGTGCCAGCATAACCGGGACAGGGGGATCGTATGGCTACACCTTC.

The table lists this clone with a few counts. The chain employs TRBV4-3 and TRBJ1-1; D ambiguous. In germline, CDR1 is LGHNA, CDR2 YSLEER. V was shortened by 4 bases and J by 0 bases, with 6 bases between the two germline ends. CDR3 size: 13 residues. The CDR3 bases are TGCGCCAGCAGCCTTGCTATGAACACTGAAGCTTTCTTT. Its translation is CASSLAMNTEAFF.

V usage is TRBV5-1 and J usage is TRBJ2-7, with 8 bases identical to TRBD2. Trimming took 7 bases from V and 1 from J; bases not matched to a gene: 7. Germline-derived CDR1 and CDR2 are SGHRS and YFSETQ. There are 14 residues in the CDR3. The CDR3 loop reads CASCPSGSSYEQYF. The CDR3 coding sequence is TGCGCCAGCTGTCCCAGCGGGAGTTCCTACGAGCAGTACTTC.

This clone was picked up one time. The CDR3 reads CASSPNRGRLNTEAFF. CDR3 coding DNA: TGCGCCAGCAGCCCCAACAGGGGGCGGTTGAACACTGAAGCTTTCTTT. The chain joins TRBV5-1 to TRBJ1-1; 9 bases map to TRBD1. CDR1 is SGHRS, CDR2 YFSETQ, per germline. There are 16 residues in the CDR3. J lost 0 bases, V lost 4 bases, and 7 bases had no gene match.

V and J are TRBV5-1 and TRBJ2-1; no firm D call. V dropped 4 bases and J dropped 1 base, with 9 bases sitting between them. The CDR3 length is 14 residues. Germline V CDR1 and CDR2: SGHRS, YFSETQ. CDR3 region: CASSPGSSYNEQFF. The CDR3 coding sequence is TGCGCCAGCAGCCCGGGTAGTTCCTACAATGAGCAGTTCTTC.

The V and J genes are TRBV6-1 and TRBJ2-5, with TRBD2 matching 9 bases. Germline V gives CDR1 MNHNS, CDR2 SASEGT. Trimming at V came to 3 bases and at J to 4 bases, leaving 6 bases not matched to a gene. The CDR3 spans 15 residues. The CDR3 nucleotides are TGTGCCAGCAGTGACCGGGGAGCGGGAGGAGAGACCCAGTACTTC. Protein product: CASSDRGAGGETQYF.

The chain is built from TRBV15 and TRBJ2-3, with unresolved D. Germline assignment: CDR1 LNHNV and CDR2 YYDKDF (reference sequence). The V gene lost 1 base and the J gene lost 2 bases, with 4 bases spanning the gap. CDR3 length: 13 amino acids. The DNA of the CDR3 is TGTGCCACCAGCAGAGTGGCCACAGATACGCAGTATTTT. Amino acid sequence: CATSRVATDTQYF.

Regarding this clone: Different DNA sequences within this sample yield the same CDR3. The rearrangement joins TRBV15 to TRBJ1-3; maybe TRBD1 (6 bases). V was shortened by 1 base and J by 4 bases, with 8 bases between the two germline ends. This CDR3 comprises 14 residues. From germline, CDR1 is LNHNV and CDR2 YYDKDF (reference sequence). CDR3 nucleotide sequence: TGTGCCACCAGCAGAGTAGACAGGGGAAACACCATATATTTT. Its translation: CATSRVDRGNTIYF.

This CDR3 is CASSPIRASGGGDTQYF. The DNA of the CDR3 is TGTGCCAGCAGCCCCATCCGGGCTAGCGGGGGAGGGGATACGCAGTATTTT. The genes are TRBV7-2 and TRBJ2-3; TRBD2 aligns across 10 bases. From germline, CDR1 is SGHTA and CDR2 FQGNSA. CDR3 size: 17 residues. V was pared by 5 bases and J by 6 bases, with 14 bases of the junction left unmatched. Complete variable domain (other parts from reference TRBV7-2 and TRBJ2-3): GAGVSQSPSNKVTEKGKDVELRCDPISGHTALYWYRQSLGQGLEFLIYFQGNSAPDKSGLPSDRFSAERTGGSVSTLTIQRTQQEDSAVYLCASSPIRASGGGDTQYFGPGTRLTVL.

CDR3 in DNA: TGTGCCAGCAGTTCGCGGACAGTTGATATGAACACTGAAGCTTTCTTT. Its protein product is CASSSRTVDMNTEAFF. The rearrangement joins TRBV27 to TRBJ1-1; a weak D match, TRBD1 (6 bases). This CDR3 has 16 residues. Trimming shortened V by 4 bases and J by 0 bases, and 15 bases separated the two germline ends. Germline CDR1 is MNHEY and CDR2 is SMNVEV (reference sequence).

This chain joins TRBV19 and TRBJ2-5; 8 bases line up with TRBD1. Germline V lookup: CDR1 LNHDA, CDR2 SQIVND (reference sequence). This CDR3 spans 15 amino acids. V lost 5 bases to trimming and J lost 4 bases; unmatched junction nucleotides: 9. The CDR3 nucleotides read TGTGCCAGTAGTTCTCAGGGGGCGTTCGTAGAGACCCAGTACTTC. This sequence encodes CASSSQGAFVETQYF. The variable domain in full, completed from reference TRBV19 and TRBJ2-5, reads DGGITQSPKYLFRKEGQNVTLSCEQNLNHDAMYWYRQDPGQGLRLIYYSQIVNDFQKGDIAEGYSVSREKKESFPLTVTSAQKNPTAFYLCASSSQGAFVETQYFGPGTRLLVL.

The chain has TRBV27 and TRBJ1-1; 9 nucleotides agree with TRBD1. The ends lost 2 bases at V and 2 bases at J; junction bases unmatched: 0. The CDR3 length is 14 residues. Germline V gene data show CDR1 as MNHEY and CDR2 as SMNVEV (reference sequence). CDR3 in amino acids: CASSLTGGNTEAFF. The CDR3 DNA reads as TGTGCCAGCAGTTTAACAGGGGGCAACACTGAAGCTTTCTTT.

The chain uses TRBV5-1 and TRBJ2-6; 7 bases fit TRBD1. Germline assignment: CDR1 SGHRS and CDR2 YFSETQ. Losses at the gene ends were 4 bases for V and 2 bases for J; bases not matched to a gene: 6. The CDR3 consists of 16 residues. In nucleotides, the CDR3 is TGCGCCAGCAGCGCCCCGACAGGGACTGGGGCCAACGTCCTGACTTTC. This codes for CASSAPTGTGANVLTF.

The genes are TRBV27 and TRBJ2-7; maybe TRBD2 (5 bases). CDR3 length: 13 amino acids. Looked up from germline, CDR1 is MNHEY and CDR2 is SMNVEV (reference sequence). V dropped 7 bases and J dropped 3 bases, with 13 bases sitting between them. The CDR3 nucleotides read TGTGCCAGCACTCAACTAGGGCGCTACGAGCAGTACTTC. This translates into CASTQLGRYEQYF.

The CDR3 nucleotides are TGTGCCAGCAGAGGGGAAAGAGGCTATGGCTACACCTTC. Protein product: CASRGERGYGYTF. The V gene is TRBV2, the J gene TRBJ1-2, with D perhaps matching TRBD1 (5 bases). CDR1 is SNHLY and CDR2 is FYNNEI in the germline V gene. Trimming shortened V by 6 bases and J by 4 bases, and 12 bases separated the two germline ends. The CDR3 consists of 13 residues.

The rearrangement links TRBV5-1 to TRBJ1-2; D uncertain. CDR3 size: 11 residues. Deletions cut 2 bases from V and 4 bases from J, with 3 bases between. CDR1 and CDR2 from the germline V gene are SGHRS and YFSETQ. The CDR3 sequence is CASSLAYGYTF. The CDR3 DNA is TGCGCCAGCAGCTTAGCCTATGGCTACACCTTC.

This clone was seen more than once but under ten times. This chain connects TRBV10-3 to TRBJ1-5, with D maybe TRBD1 (5 bases). Germline-derived CDR1 and CDR2 are ENHRY and SYGVKD. V lost 4 bases, J lost 1 base, and 11 bases lay in between. The CDR3 totals 15 residues. The CDR3 coding sequence is TGTGCCATCAGTGGTGCAGGGTCAAGCAATCAGCCCCAGCATTTT. Its translation: CAISGAGSSNQPQHF.

This chain connects TRBV5-1 to TRBJ2-1; TRBD2 matches at 7 bases. The CDR3 covers 15 residues. Germline trimming cut 2 bases from V and 7 bases from J; bases unmatched to any gene: 9. The germline V gene encodes CDR1 SGHRS and CDR2 YFSETQ. CDR3 loop: CASSFTGGVSNEQFF. The DNA for the CDR3 is TGCGCCAGCAGCTTCACGGGGGGAGTGTCAAATGAGCAGTTCTTC.

A few counts support this clone. V gene TRBV7-8 combines with J gene TRBJ2-1, with 8 nucleotides matching TRBD2. The germline V gene has CDR1 SGHVS and CDR2 FQNEAQ. The trim removed 3 bases at V and 9 bases at J, leaving 13 bases unmatched. The CDR3 has 16 residues. The CDR3 loop is CASSFRGGTLVGEQFF. For the CDR3, the DNA is TGTGCCAGCAGCTTCCGGGGGGGGACGCTAGTAGGTGAGCAGTTCTTC. Full variable domain (rest looked up from reference TRBV7-8 and TRBJ2-1): GAGVSQSPRYKVAKRGQDVALRCDPISGHVSLFWYQQALGQGPEFLTYFQNEAQLDKSGLPSDRFFAERPEGSVSTLKIQRTQQEDSAVYLCASSFRGGTLVGEQFFGPGTRLTVL.